This TCR beta chain appears in the sequencing data of a study of T cell responses to AZD1222 COVID-19 vaccine. Germline CDR1 is ENHRY and CDR2 is SYGVKD. The germline V and J ends were trimmed by 3 bases and 0 bases, with 11 bases remaining between them. The CDR3 contains 16 residues. Method: immunoSEQ multiplex PCR; TCRdb's copy keeps in-frame clones and lacks some. The sample consists of some 74,000 clones, roughly 85% of them appearing once. Notes on the study in general: Dominant at 160-218 and 743-854, vaccine-associated CD4 TCRs also spanned spike.

On this clone: The antigen remains unidentified.

The sequenced sample was peripheral blood, obtained 28 days after the second AZD1222 dose. This sequence originates from an adult who received the AZD1222 COVID-19 vaccine. The chain joins TRBV10-3 to TRBJ2-2; D remains ambiguous. The CDR3 here is CAISERSLSNTGELFF. For the CDR3, the DNA is TGTGCCATCAGTGAAAGAAGTCTATCGAACACCGGGGAGCTGTTTTTT.